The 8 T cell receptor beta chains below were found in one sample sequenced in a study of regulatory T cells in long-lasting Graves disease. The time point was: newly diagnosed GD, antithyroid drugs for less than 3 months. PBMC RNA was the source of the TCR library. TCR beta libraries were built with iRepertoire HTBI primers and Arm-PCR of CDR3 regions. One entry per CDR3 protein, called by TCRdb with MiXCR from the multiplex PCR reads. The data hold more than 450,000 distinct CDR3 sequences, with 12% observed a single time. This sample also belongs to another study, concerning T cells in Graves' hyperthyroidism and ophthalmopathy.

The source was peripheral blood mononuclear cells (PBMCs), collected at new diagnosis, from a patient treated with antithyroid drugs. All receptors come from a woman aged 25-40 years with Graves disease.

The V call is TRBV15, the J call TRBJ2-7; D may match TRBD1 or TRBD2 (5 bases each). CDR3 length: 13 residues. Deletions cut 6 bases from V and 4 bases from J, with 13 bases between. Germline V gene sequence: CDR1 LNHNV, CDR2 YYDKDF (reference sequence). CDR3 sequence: CATRRDRRYEQYF. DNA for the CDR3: TGTGCCACCAGACGGGACCGGAGATACGAGCAGTACTTC.

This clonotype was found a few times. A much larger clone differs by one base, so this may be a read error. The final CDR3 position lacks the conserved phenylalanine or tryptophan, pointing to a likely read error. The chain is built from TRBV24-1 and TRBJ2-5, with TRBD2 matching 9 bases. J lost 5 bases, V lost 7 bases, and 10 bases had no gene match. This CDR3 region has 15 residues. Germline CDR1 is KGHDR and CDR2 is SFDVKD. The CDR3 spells CATSLAGTHGETQYL. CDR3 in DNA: TGTGCCACCAGCCTAGCGGGAACTCACGGGGAGACCCAGTACCTC.

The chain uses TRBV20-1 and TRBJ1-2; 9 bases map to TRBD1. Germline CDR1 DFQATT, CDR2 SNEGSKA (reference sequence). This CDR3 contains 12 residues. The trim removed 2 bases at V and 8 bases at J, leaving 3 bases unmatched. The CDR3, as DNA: TGCAGTGCTAGACCCACAGGGGGCGGCTACACCTTC. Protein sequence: CSARPTGGGYTF.

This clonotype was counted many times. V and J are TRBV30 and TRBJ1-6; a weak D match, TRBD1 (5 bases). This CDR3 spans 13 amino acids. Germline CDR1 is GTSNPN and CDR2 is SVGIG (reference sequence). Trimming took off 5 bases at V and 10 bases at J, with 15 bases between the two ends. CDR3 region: CAWQNRDLSPLHF. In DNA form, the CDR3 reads TGTGCCTGGCAAAACCGGGACCTATCACCCCTCCACTTT.

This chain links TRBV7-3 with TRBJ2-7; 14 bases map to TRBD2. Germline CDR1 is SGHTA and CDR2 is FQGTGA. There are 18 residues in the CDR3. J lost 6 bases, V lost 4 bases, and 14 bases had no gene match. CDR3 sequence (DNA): TGTGCCAGCAGCTCGGGACTAGCGGGAGATTTTGGAATGGGCGAGCAGTACTTC. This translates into CASSSGLAGDFGMGEQYF.

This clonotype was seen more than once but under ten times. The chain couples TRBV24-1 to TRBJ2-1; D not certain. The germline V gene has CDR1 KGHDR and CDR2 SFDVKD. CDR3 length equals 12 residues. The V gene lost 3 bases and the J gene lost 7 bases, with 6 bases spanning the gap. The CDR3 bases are TGTGCCACCAGTGATCAGAAGAATGAGCAGTTCTTC. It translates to CATSDQKNEQFF.

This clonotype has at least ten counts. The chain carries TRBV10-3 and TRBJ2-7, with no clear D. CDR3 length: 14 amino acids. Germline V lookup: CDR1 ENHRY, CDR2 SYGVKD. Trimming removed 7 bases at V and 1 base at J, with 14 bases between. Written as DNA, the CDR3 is TGTGCCATCACCAGACATCGAAAATCCTACGAGCAGTACTTC. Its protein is CAITRHRKSYEQYF.

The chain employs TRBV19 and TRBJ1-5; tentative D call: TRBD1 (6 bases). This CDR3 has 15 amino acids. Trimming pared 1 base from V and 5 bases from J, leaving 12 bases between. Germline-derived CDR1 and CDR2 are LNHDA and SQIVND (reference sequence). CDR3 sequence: CASSIVGGPYQPQHF. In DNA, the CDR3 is TGTGCCAGTAGTATAGTGGGGGGGCCGTATCAGCCCCAGCATTTT.